The rows below give T cell receptor beta chains drawn from one sample of a study of T cell repertoires in cytomegalovirus infection. MiXCR, run by TCRdb on the reads, gives a single entry per CDR3 protein. The repertoire includes roughly 500,000 distinct CDR3 sequences, roughly 43% of them detected once, and about 41% sits in the top ten. The antigens of these receptors remain unknown. Sequenced material: cultured PBMCs, taken from culture after CMV antigen stimulation. These receptor sequences come from a human donor in good health (CMV status not recorded). Some clones in this sample may be carry-over from other donors' samples. The CDR3 runs from the conserved cysteine through the conserved F or W. D genes are given only for firm matches. A clone size is listed for some rows: how often the clone was seen (once, few, many), or a class if it is expanded.

>.|few|TRBV7-2|TRBJ2-3
TGTGCCAGCAGCTTAGCGCTGGACACAGATACGCAGTATTTT
CASSLALDTDTQYF
>.|few|TRBV19|TRBJ2-2
TGTGCCACGCGGGGTCCGAACACCGGGGAGCTGTTTTTT
CATRGPNTGELFF
>TRBD1|.|TRBV11-1|TRBJ2-7
TGTGCCAGCAGCTCAATGGGACAGGGGGACGAGCAGTACTTC
CASSSMGQGDEQYF
>TRBD2|few|TRBV5-6|TRBJ2-7
TGTGCCAGCAGCCCTCCAGCGGGATCCTCCTACGAGCAGTACTTC
CASSPPAGSSYEQYF
>.|.|TRBV6-2/TRBV6-3|TRBJ1-5
TGTGCCAGCTCACCCCCAGGGGCGGCACAGCCCCAGCATTTT
CASSPPGAAQPQHF
>TRBD2|many|TRBV7-2|TRBJ2-5
TGTGCCAGCAGCTCCCAGACTAGCGGGGGCGAGACCCAGTACTTC
CASSSQTSGGETQYF
>TRBD1|.|TRBV28|TRBJ1-2
TGTGCCAGCAGTTGGACAGGGGGCTTAGCTAACTATGGCTACACCTTC
CASSWTGGLANYGYTF
>TRBD1|.|TRBV7-8|TRBJ1-4
TGTGCCAGCAGCCCAGGGGGGGCAACTAATGAAAAACTGTTTTTT
CASSPGGATNEKLFF
>TRBD1|.|TRBV11-1|TRBJ2-7
TGTGCCAGCAGCCCCGCGGTGGGACAGGGGGCCGGCGAGCAGTACTTC
CASSPAVGQGAGEQYF
>.|few|TRBV5-6|TRBJ1-2
TGTGCCAGCAGACTCAGTGGACAGCAGTTCTATGGCTACACCTTC
CASRLSGQQFYGYTF
>.|few|TRBV7-2|TRBJ2-5
TGTGCCAGCAGCATGGGACTCGATAGAGAGACCCAGTACTTC
CASSMGLDRETQYF
>.|.|TRBV3-1|TRBJ2-7
TGTGCCAGCAGCCAAGCCGGGCCCGCCCGCTACGAGCAGTACTTC
CASSQAGPARYEQYF
>.|.|TRBV12-3/TRBV12-4|TRBJ2-3
TGTGCCAGTGAGCGGGGCACAGATACGCAGTATTTT
CASERGTDTQYF
>.|few|TRBV15|TRBJ1-2
TGTGCCACCAGCGCTAGCAGTTACTATGGCTACACCTTC
CATSASSYYGYTF
>.|.|TRBV5-1|TRBJ1-2
TGCGCCAGCAGCTTGGAGGAATATAGCGCGATTAACTATGGCTACACCTTC
CASSLEEYSAINYGYTF
>.|.|TRBV7-9|TRBJ2-5
TGTGCCAGCAGCTCCCCCCCCGCGCGGGGTTCAGAGACCCAGTACTTC
CASSSPPARGSETQYF
>.|many|TRBV7-2|TRBJ2-2
TGTGCCAGCAGCTTATTCTACCCCACCGGGGAGCTGTTTTTT
CASSLFYPTGELFF
>.|few|TRBV19|TRBJ2-4
TGTGCCAGTAGTCCAACAGGAGCCAAAAACATTCAGTACTTC
CASSPTGAKNIQYF
>.|.|TRBV19|TRBJ2-1
TGTGCCAGTAGTAGCGTCCGGTCTTCTGATGAGCAGTTCTTC
CASSSVRSSDEQFF
>TRBD2|.|TRBV5-4|TRBJ2-3
TGTGCCAGCAGCTTGGTAAAGCGGGAGGGACGAGATACGCAGTATTTT
CASSLVKREGRDTQYF
>.|.|TRBV5-1|TRBJ2-5
TGCGCCAGCAGCTTGGAGGCGGACCAAGAGACCCAGTACTTC
CASSLEADQETQYF
>.|.|TRBV5-6|TRBJ2-6
TGTGCCAGCAGCTTCCCAGGAACAAGTCAAGCCAACGTCCTGACTTTC
CASSFPGTSQANVLTF
>.|.|TRBV20-1|TRBJ2-7
TGCAGTGCTATGGGCGCGTTTGAGGGCGAGCAGTACTTC
CSAMGAFEGEQYF
>.|once|TRBV4-2|TRBJ2-3
TGTGCCAGCAGCCAAGCACAGTACACAGATACGCAGTATTTT
CASSQAQYTDTQYF
>.|few|TRBV6-5|TRBJ2-5
TGTGCCAGCAGTTACCGACCCTGGACGCGGGAGACCCAGTACTTC
CASSYRPWTRETQYF
>.|.|TRBV7-9|TRBJ2-1
TGTGCCAGCAGCTTGAACGTCAGGGACAATGAGCAGTTCTTC
CASSLNVRDNEQFF
>TRBD1|.|TRBV5-4|TRBJ2-5
TGTGCCAGCAGCCGCCCCGGACAGGGGAATCAAGAGACCCAGTACTTC
CASSRPGQGNQETQYF
>.|.|TRBV7-2|TRBJ2-7
TGTGCCAGCAGCCCCGGGGTGGGGCGGGAGCAGTACTTC
CASSPGVGREQYF
>.|.|TRBV4-2|TRBJ2-5
TGTGCCAGCAGCCGTGGGGGGCCCCAGGAGACCCAGTACTTC
CASSRGGPQETQYF
>.|.|TRBV6-2/TRBV6-3|TRBJ2-1
TGTGCCACCAGAGGGGCTGGACTCTACAATGAGCAGTTCTTC
CATRGAGLYNEQFF
>.|.|TRBV7-2|TRBJ2-1
TGTGCCAGCAGCTTAGTTGGGCGGTTTTCTGAGCAGTTCTTC
CASSLVGRFSEQFF
>.|few|TRBV7-9|TRBJ2-4
TGTGCCAGCAGCTTAGAGGCTCGGGGCAAAAACATTCAGTACTTC
CASSLEARGKNIQYF